These T cell receptor beta chains were read from a single sample in a study of OX40 agonist ivuxolimab in advanced cancers. Sequenced by immunoSEQ multiplex PCR; TCRdb stores in-frame clones only, minus some. This table has about 19,000 clones, approximately 74% appearing once. The source material was CD4+ or CD8+ T cells sorted from blood, sampled in a trial of the OX40 agonist ivuxolimab. These receptors all stem from an adult with an advanced solid tumor such as melanoma, head and neck, liver or kidney cancer. CDR3s include the opening cysteine and the closing phenylalanine or tryptophan. A D gene is named only where the DNA matches it firmly. Rows may omit the clone size; those that give it use once, few, many or a size class.

abundance	j_gene	v_gene	d_gene	CDR3nt	CDR3aa
NA	TRBJ2-7	TRBV9	TRBD1	TGTGCCAGCGGGACAGGGAACCACGAGCAGTACTTC	CASGTGNHEQYF
NA	TRBJ1-2	TRBV27	NA	TGTGCCAGCAGTTTATACCCCAGAACCTCTGGCTACACCTTC	CASSLYPRTSGYTF
NA	TRBJ1-1	TRBV7-3	NA	TGTGCCACCTTGGACGCCTACACTGAAGCTTTCTTT	CATLDAYTEAFF
NA	TRBJ2-5	TRBV27	TRBD2	TGTGCCAGCAGTACCTCGTCCCCCCTAGCGGGGGGGCCGGGGACCCAGTACTTC	CASSTSSPLAGGPGTQYF
NA	TRBJ2-1	TRBV16	TRBD2	TGTGCCAGCAGCCGACTAGCGGGGTCCTACAATGAGCAGTTCTTC	CASSRLAGSYNEQFF
few	TRBJ2-7	TRBV29-1	TRBD1	TGCAGCGTTGATGTAGGACAGGGCTACGAGCAGTACTTC	CSVDVGQGYEQYF
NA	TRBJ2-7	TRBV27	TRBD1	TGTGCCAGCAGTCCTGACAGGGTTTGGGATGAGCAGTACTTC	CASSPDRVWDEQYF
NA	TRBJ1-1	TRBV6-5	NA	TGTGCCAGCAGTTACGGGCAGGGTACTGAAGCTTTCTTT	CASSYGQGTEAFF
NA	TRBJ1-5	TRBV19	NA	TGTGCCAGTAGTATAACGGTAGGGGAGTTACGTCAGCCCCAGCATTTT	CASSITVGELRQPQHF
NA	TRBJ2-1	TRBV27	TRBD1	TGTGCCAGCAGTTCCATTCAGACAGGGGGGGATTACAATGAGCAGTTCTTC	CASSSIQTGGDYNEQFF
NA	TRBJ2-7	TRBV4-1	TRBD1	TGCGCCAGCAGCCAACGGACAGGGAACTACGAGCAGTACTTC	CASSQRTGNYEQYF
NA	TRBJ2-1	TRBV9	TRBD2	TGTGCCAGCAGCGTAGGGGGCGGGAGGATGGATGAGCAGTTCTTC	CASSVGGGRMDEQFF
few	TRBJ2-3	TRBV6-5	TRBD2	TGTGCCAGCAGTAACCTAGCGGACACAGATACGCAGTATTTT	CASSNLADTDTQYF
NA	TRBJ1-1	TRBV10-3	TRBD1	TGTGCCATCAGTGAGCTGGACAGGGGTCGACCTGAAGCTTTCTTT	CAISELDRGRPEAFF
NA	TRBJ1-2	TRBV6-5	NA	TGTGCCAGCAGCCTAGGCCGGGGATCCGGCTACACCTTC	CASSLGRGSGYTF
NA	TRBJ2-2	TRBV5-5	TRBD1	TGTGCCAGCAGCTTACAGACAGGGGTACTCACCGGGGAGCTGTTTTTT	CASSLQTGVLTGELFF
once	TRBJ2-2	TRBV9	TRBD1	TGTGCCAGCAGCGCCCCCGGACAGGGACCGGACACCGGGGAGCTGTTTTTT	CASSAPGQGPDTGELFF
medium-sized	TRBJ1-2	TRBV19	TRBD1	TGTGCCAGTAGTATTTTTCGGACAGGGAGTGGCTACACCTTC	CASSIFRTGSGYTF
NA	TRBJ1-3	TRBV6-6	NA	TGTGCCAGCAGACCGGACAGTTCCTATGGAAACACCATATATTTT	CASRPDSSYGNTIYF
once	TRBJ1-2	TRBV5-6	NA	TGTGCCAGCAGCTTGGGCACAGGCTATGGCTACACCTTC	CASSLGTGYGYTF
NA	TRBJ2-1	TRBV7-9	NA	TGTGCCAGCAGCTTAACTCGTGGGGAGCAGTTCTTC	CASSLTRGEQFF
NA	TRBJ2-1	TRBV5-4	TRBD1	TGTGCCAGCAGCTCTACAGGGGGCTACGACCTGGGGGTCTTC	CASSSTGGYDLGVF
NA	TRBJ2-7	TRBV5-1	NA	TGCGCCAGCAGTAGGCAGGGAGCAACCTACGAGCAGTACTTC	CASSRQGATYEQYF
NA	TRBJ2-5	TRBV27	TRBD2	TGTGCCAGCAGTCGAGGGGCTAGCGGGAGCAAACAAGAGACCCAGTACTTC	CASSRGASGSKQETQYF
NA	TRBJ2-3	TRBV27	NA	TGTGCCAGCAGTCCCTCCCTCGAGCTAGACACAGATACGCAGTATTTT	CASSPSLELDTDTQYF
NA	TRBJ2-2	TRBV5-4	NA	TGTGCCAGCAGCCCCTTTGGGGGCGGCGGGGAGCTGTTTTTT	CASSPFGGGGELFF
medium-sized	TRBJ2-7	TRBV10-2	TRBD1	TGCGCCAGCAGTTCCGGGACAGGGGTTTACGAGCAGTACTTC	CASSSGTGVYEQYF
NA	TRBJ2-3	TRBV29-1	TRBD2	TGCAGCGTTGAATATTCGCCTAGCGGGAGGGATTACGCAGATACGCAGTATTTT	CSVEYSPSGRDYADTQYF
NA	TRBJ2-7	TRBV19	NA	TGTGCCAGTAGTATACACGGGCGGGAGCAGTACTTC	CASSIHGREQYF
NA	TRBJ2-5	TRBV27	TRBD1	TGTGCCAGCAGTCGGACAGGGTTGCAAGAGACCCAGTACTTC	CASSRTGLQETQYF
NA	TRBJ2-7	TRBV4-2	TRBD2	TGTGCCAGCAGCCAAGAGGGACTAGCGGCTACCTACGAGCAGTACTTC	CASSQEGLAATYEQYF
NA	TRBJ1-1	TRBV6-1	TRBD1	TGTGCCAGCAACCTTTGGACAGGGATGAACACTGAAGCTTTCTTT	CASNLWTGMNTEAFF
NA	TRBJ1-1	TRBV28	TRBD1	TGTGCCAGCACCCGGACAGGGTACACTGAAGCTTTCTTT	CASTRTGYTEAFF
NA	TRBJ2-1	TRBV4-3	NA	TGCGCCAGCAGCCCCATCTGGGCGTCCTACAATGAGCAGTTCTTC	CASSPIWASYNEQFF
few	TRBJ2-7	TRBV2	NA	TGTGCCAGCAGTGAGGGTAAGGACCCCCGCTACGAGCAGTACTTC	CASSEGKDPRYEQYF
medium-sized	TRBJ1-1	TRBV28	TRBD1	TGTGCCAGCAGACCTGACAGGGGTGCTGAAGCTTTCTTT	CASRPDRGAEAFF
few	TRBJ1-2	TRBV4-3	NA	TGCGCCAGCAGCCAAGACCAGGGTGTGGACTATGGCTACACCTTC	CASSQDQGVDYGYTF
NA	TRBJ2-7	TRBV28	TRBD1	TGTGCCAGCAGACCTGAGGGACAGGGGGTCTACGAGCAGTACTTC	CASRPEGQGVYEQYF
NA	TRBJ2-3	TRBV28	TRBD1	TGTGCCAGCAGTCCGGACAGGGAACTAACAGATACGCAGTATTTT	CASSPDRELTDTQYF
NA	TRBJ2-1	TRBV11-2	TRBD2	TGTGCCAGCAGCTTAGGGTTTGTAGCGGGCCCCTACAATGAGCAGTTCTTC	CASSLGFVAGPYNEQFF
NA	TRBJ2-3	TRBV7-8	TRBD1	TGTGCCAGCAGCTTAGTAGGGACAGCCACAGATACGCAGTATTTT	CASSLVGTATDTQYF
few	TRBJ1-2	TRBV27	TRBD1	TGTGCCAGCAGTTTAATAGGACAGGGGGCAGGAGGCTACACCTTC	CASSLIGQGAGGYTF